This is a list of T cell receptor beta chains from one sample in a study of T cell responses to AZD1222 COVID-19 vaccine. Profiling relied on immunoSEQ multiplex PCR, and the TCRdb table lists in-frame clones only, not all of them. The table includes about 110,000 clones, more than 75% detected once. This material consisted of peripheral blood, taken on day 0 of AZD1222 vaccination. The receptors were sampled from an adult in good health. CDR3s include the opening cysteine and the closing phenylalanine or tryptophan. The D gene is left open where the match is weak. Clone size is stated in some rows and not others, as once, few, many or a class when expanded.

v_gene	j_gene	len	abundance	d_gene	CDR3aa	CDR3nt
TRBV23-1	TRBJ2-3	20	few	TRBD2	CASSQIGLAGGPRFTDTQYF	TGCGCCAGCAGTCAAATCGGGCTAGCGGGAGGCCCCCGCTTCACAGATACGCAGTATTTT
TRBV18	TRBJ1-2	15	NA	TRBD1	CASSRDSAQDHGYTF	TGTGCCAGCTCACGGGACAGTGCTCAAGACCATGGCTACACCTTC
TRBV9	TRBJ2-1	12	NA	NA	CASSVEGNEQFF	TGTGCCAGCAGCGTAGAGGGCAATGAGCAGTTCTTC
TRBV6-2/TRBV6-3	TRBJ2-7	15	NA	TRBD2	CASSYSAGDYYEQYF	TGTGCCAGCAGTTACTCGGCGGGGGACTACTACGAGCAGTACTTC
TRBV4-1	TRBJ2-7	15	NA	NA	CASSAEEGASYEQYF	TGCGCCAGCAGCGCCGAGGAGGGGGCAAGCTACGAGCAGTACTTC
TRBV14	TRBJ1-2	15	NA	TRBD1	CASSRGTGGYYGYTF	TGTGCCAGCAGCCGGGGAACAGGGGGCTACTATGGCTACACCTTC
TRBV27	TRBJ2-3	16	NA	TRBD1	CASTSRATGRAGTQYF	TGTGCCAGCACCTCCAGGGCGACAGGGCGGGCGGGTACGCAGTATTTT
TRBV25-1	TRBJ1-3	16	NA	NA	CASSPRRGSSGNTIYF	TGTGCCAGCAGCCCTAGAAGGGGAAGCTCTGGAAACACCATATATTTT
TRBV21-1	TRBJ1-5	13	NA	NA	CASGDRGHQPQHF	TGTGCCAGCGGGGACAGGGGGCATCAGCCCCAGCATTTT
TRBV19	TRBJ2-7	15	NA	TRBD2	CASSTRLAGDYEQYF	TGTGCCAGTAGTACTAGACTAGCGGGAGACTACGAGCAGTACTTC
TRBV6-5	TRBJ2-7	12	NA	TRBD2	CAYLAGGDEQYF	TGTGCCTACCTAGCGGGAGGGGACGAGCAGTACTTC
TRBV7-6	TRBJ2-2	15	once	NA	CASSPGDFLTGELFF	TGTGCCAGCAGCCCCGGGGACTTCCTCACCGGGGAGCTGTTTTTT
TRBV12-3/TRBV12-4	TRBJ1-5	13	NA	NA	CASSLAHDQPQHF	TGTGCCAGCAGTTTAGCGCATGATCAGCCCCAGCATTTT
TRBV6-5	TRBJ2-2	13	NA	NA	CASSSLPAGELFF	TGTGCCAGCAGTTCCCTTCCGGCCGGGGAGCTGTTTTTT
TRBV19	TRBJ2-7	14	NA	NA	CASSISRSSYEQYF	TGTGCCAGTAGTATTAGTAGGAGCTCCTACGAGCAGTACTTC
TRBV2	TRBJ1-5	14	NA	NA	CASSSATADQPQHF	TGTGCCAGCAGTTCTGCGACCGCAGATCAGCCCCAGCATTTT
TRBV6-5	TRBJ1-2	14	NA	NA	CASRKTSGVEGYTF	TGTGCCAGCCGAAAGACGTCAGGGGTGGAGGGCTACACCTTC
TRBV7-9	TRBJ2-3	15	NA	TRBD1	CASSSSTGATDTQYF	TGTGCCAGCAGCTCGTCGACAGGGGCCACAGATACGCAGTATTTT
TRBV27	TRBJ2-1	13	once	TRBD2	CASSLGTSGRYFF	TGTGCCAGCAGTTTAGGGACTAGCGGGAGGTATTTCTTC
TRBV6-2/TRBV6-3	TRBJ1-5	14	NA	NA	CASSDGTYSQPQHF	TGTGCCAGCAGTGACGGGACATATAGTCAGCCCCAGCATTTT
TRBV18	TRBJ1-1	15	NA	NA	CASSPEGDLNTEAFF	TGTGCCAGCTCACCTGAAGGGGACCTTAACACTGAAGCTTTCTTT
TRBV29-1	TRBJ2-4	12	NA	NA	CSVWTAKNIQYF	TGCAGCGTTTGGACAGCCAAAAACATTCAGTACTTC
TRBV30	TRBJ1-5	15	NA	NA	CAWTKEGYSNQPQHF	TGTGCCTGGACTAAGGAGGGGTATAGCAATCAGCCCCAGCATTTT